This is a list of T cell receptor beta chains from one sample in a study of blood T cell repertoires in COVID-19. TCRdb keeps only in-frame clones here, not all; method: immunoSEQ multiplex PCR. The data contain fewer than 300,000 clones, just over 85% of them singletons. Source material: PBMCs or T cells enriched from blood (not recorded which). These receptors were taken from a man aged 18 to 29 who had recovered from COVID-19. Each CDR3 is given with its conserved first and last residue. The D gene is left open where the match is weak.

>TRBJ1-4|.|TRBV28
CASSDVQGGEKLFF
TGTGCCAGCAGTGATGTTCAGGGTGGCGAAAAACTGTTTTTT
>TRBJ2-1|.|TRBV11-2
CASSSIALEQFF
TGTGCCAGCAGTTCCATCGCGCTTGAGCAGTTCTTC
>TRBJ2-1|TRBD1|TRBV19
CASSIPWTGKNNEQFF
TGTGCCAGTAGTATCCCCTGGACAGGGAAAAACAATGAGCAGTTCTTC
>TRBJ2-5|.|TRBV7-9
CASSFLTGTQETQYF
TGTGCCAGCAGCTTCCTCACAGGTACCCAAGAGACCCAGTACTTC
>TRBJ2-7|TRBD2|TRBV28
CASSDQSSGRDHEQYF
TGTGCCAGCAGTGACCAATCTAGCGGGAGAGATCACGAGCAGTACTTC
>TRBJ2-7|.|TRBV3-1/TRBV3-2
CASSPAPGLTYEQYF
TGTGCCAGCAGCCCCGCCCCGGGACTCACCTACGAGCAGTACTTC
>TRBJ1-2|.|TRBV28
CASSEPTPNYGYTF
TGTGCCAGCAGTGAGCCTACCCCAAACTATGGCTACACCTTC
>TRBJ1-5|TRBD1|TRBV19
CASRDRGEGNQPQHF
TGTGCCAGTAGAGACAGGGGGGAGGGCAATCAGCCCCAGCATTTT
>TRBJ2-7|.|TRBV5-1
CASSLGSLASYEQYF
TGCGCCAGCAGCTTGGGCTCACTAGCCTCCTACGAGCAGTACTTC
>TRBJ2-1|TRBD2|TRBV19
CASSTPGTSRYNEQFF
TGTGCCAGTAGTACTCCCGGGACTAGTCGGTACAATGAGCAGTTCTTC